One sample yielded the 27 T cell receptor beta chains listed below, sequenced in a study of T cell clonotyping in hematopoietic cell transplantation. TCRdb's copy holds only in-frame clones and misses some; the assay was immunoSEQ multiplex PCR. The sample comprises about 10,000 clones, over 70% of which are singletons, and 8% to 10% rests with the top ten. Sequenced here: PBMCs, sampled 30 days after allogeneic stem cell transplant. The receptors derive from a female patient aged 40-50 years who had an allogeneic stem cell transplant from a related donor, so T cells may come from the graft donor. Some clones in this sample may be carry-over from other donors' samples.

This chain links TRBV6-5 with TRBJ2-6; weak D call: TRBD1 (6 bases). The CDR3 spans 16 residues. Germline CDR1 and CDR2: MNHEY and SVGAGI. V lost 2 bases to trimming and J lost 4 bases, with 12 bases between them. The CDR3 reads CASSYATGSGANVLTF. CDR3 in DNA: TGTGCCAGCAGTTACGCAACAGGGAGCGGGGCCAACGTCCTGACTTTC.

The chain links TRBV7-9 to TRBJ2-1, with a tentative D call TRBD2 (6 bases). Germline V CDR1 and CDR2: SEHNR, FQNEAQ (reference sequence). V dropped 8 bases and J dropped 7 bases, with 15 bases sitting between them. The CDR3 has 13 amino acids. CDR3 sequence (DNA): TGTGCCAGCGGGCGGGCGGGGTGGAATGAGCAGTTCTTC. It encodes CASGRAGWNEQFF.

Details on this clone: This sample includes further DNA sequences coding for the same CDR3. The rearrangement uses TRBV15 and TRBJ1-4, with a weak D call TRBD1 (6 bases). This CDR3 contains 15 residues. From germline, CDR1 is LNHNV and CDR2 YYDKDF (reference sequence). V lost 0 bases, J lost 8 bases, and 13 bases lay in between. CDR3 nucleotides: TGTGCCACCAGCAGAGACGGGGGGCCGAGCGAAAAACTGTTTTTT. Protein sequence: CATSRDGGPSEKLFF.

The chain employs TRBV6-5 and TRBJ2-3; possibly TRBD2 for D (5 bases). The CDR3 loop spans 15 amino acids. The germline CDR1 and CDR2 sequences are MNHEY and SVGAGI. The V and J ends lost 3 bases and 2 bases respectively, with 12 bases between them. This chain's CDR3 is CASSYRLTNTDTQYF. CDR3 coding DNA: TGTGCCAGCAGTTATAGACTAACTAACACAGATACGCAGTATTTT.

The CDR3 spells CASSLRGLPYEQYF. The CDR3 DNA reads TGCGCCAGCAGCTTGCGTGGACTCCCTTACGAGCAGTACTTC. The gene calls are TRBV5-1 and TRBJ2-7; a weak D match, TRBD2 (5 bases). Germline CDR1 is SGHRS and CDR2 is YFSETQ. V was shortened by 1 base and J by 4 bases, with 12 bases between the two germline ends. The CDR3 runs 14 residues.

The chain recombines TRBV7-2 with TRBJ2-2; a possible D gene is TRBD1 (6 bases). Trimming cost V 2 bases and J 7 bases, with 14 bases left between them. From germline, CDR1 is SGHTA and CDR2 FQGNSA. CDR3 length equals 15 residues. CDR3 region: CASSLRKTGGGELFF. The CDR3 DNA is TGTGCCAGCAGCTTAAGGAAGACAGGCGGCGGGGAGCTGTTTTTT.

The chain combines TRBV4-1 with TRBJ1-1, with D possibly TRBD1 on 5 matching bases. The CDR3 sequence is 17 residues long. Germline assignment: CDR1 MGHRA and CDR2 YSYEKL. Trimming stripped 0 bases from V and 3 bases from J, with 17 bases between. Here the CDR3 DNA reads TGCGCCAGCAGCCAAGAAGGCCAGGGACTTAAGGACACTGAAGCTTTCTTT. It encodes CASSQEGQGLKDTEAFF.

The CDR3 protein is CSVVRASGSTDTQYF. In DNA, the CDR3 is TGCAGCGTTGTTAGGGCTAGCGGGAGTACAGATACGCAGTATTTT. The chain uses TRBV29-1 and TRBJ2-3; 10 nucleotides line up with TRBD2. Looked up from germline, CDR1 is SQVTM and CDR2 is ANQGSEA. This CDR3 comprises 15 residues. V gave up 4 bases and J gave up 3 bases; unmatched junction bases: 7.

This clone turned up a few times. The chain carries TRBV27 and TRBJ2-7; no firm D call. Trimming removed 7 bases at V and 0 bases at J, with 10 bases between. Germline CDR1 MNHEY, CDR2 SMNVEV (reference sequence). The CDR3 covers 13 residues. CDR3 protein: CASKLANSYEQYF. CDR3 bases: TGTGCCAGCAAACTTGCGAACTCCTACGAGCAGTACTTC.

This chain uses TRBV5-1 with TRBJ1-6, with D maybe TRBD1 (5 bases). V lost 0 bases to trimming and J lost 8 bases, with 12 bases between them. CDR3 size: 15 residues. The V gene's germline CDR1 is SGHRS and CDR2 YFSETQ. The CDR3 spells CASSLGTGGYSPLHF. In DNA, the CDR3 is TGCGCCAGCAGCTTGGGGACCGGGGGGTATTCACCCCTCCACTTT.

This clone has just a few counts. V usage is TRBV29-1 and J usage is TRBJ1-2, with a possible D match to TRBD1 (5 bases). Between the trimmed V and J ends, which lost 3 bases and 8 bases, there was a span of 13 bases. Germline assignment: CDR1 SQVTM and CDR2 ANQGSEA. The CDR3 contains 12 residues. The CDR3 region is CSVDKGLAGYTF. The CDR3 coding sequence is TGCAGCGTTGATAAGGGGCTGGCGGGCTACACCTTC.

The chain employs TRBV6-1 and TRBJ1-6, with 7 bases fitting TRBD1. Trimming cost V 6 bases and J 7 bases; bases outside gene matches: 6. The germline gives CDR1 MNHNS, CDR2 SASEGT. The CDR3 has 14 residues. The CDR3 bases are TGTGCCAGCAGCTCCGGACAGGAGAATTCACCCCTCCACTTT. It encodes CASSSGQENSPLHF.

The chain carries TRBV18 and TRBJ1-2, with unresolved D. The V end lost 8 bases, the J end lost 5 bases, and 18 bases lay between the germline ends. CDR3 length equals 14 residues. The germline CDR1 and CDR2 sequences are KGHSH and LQKENI. The CDR3 region is CASQLLPSDYGYTF. In nucleotides, the CDR3 is TGTGCCAGCCAACTCTTACCCTCCGATTATGGCTACACCTTC.

The chain links TRBV6-6 to TRBJ2-2; tentative D call: TRBD2 (5 bases). The V end lost 6 bases, the J end lost 6 bases, and 17 bases lay between the germline ends. The CDR3 spans 15 residues. Per germline, CDR1 MNHNY and CDR2 SVGAGI (reference sequence). CDR3 sequence: CASRSSAGASGELFF. In DNA, the CDR3 is TGTGCCAGCAGGAGTTCGGCGGGTGCATCCGGGGAGCTGTTTTTT.

The genes are TRBV5-5 and TRBJ1-2, with D hard to call. In germline, CDR1 is SGHKS, CDR2 YYEKEE (reference sequence). The CDR3 has 13 amino acids. Trimming stripped 0 bases from V and 3 bases from J, with 6 bases between. DNA for the CDR3: TGTGCCAGCAGCTTGGAACCCGACTATGGCTACACCTTC. This gives the protein CASSLEPDYGYTF.

The chain carries TRBV29-1 and TRBJ1-2, with 7 bases fitting TRBD1. The CDR3 extends over 12 amino acids. The V segment lost 5 bases and the J segment 3 bases; nucleotides outside the gene matches: 3. The germline gives CDR1 SQVTM, CDR2 ANQGSEA. The CDR3 DNA follows: TGCAGCGTTTCAGGGGGGGACTATGGCTACACCTTC. This encodes CSVSGGDYGYTF. The variable domain in full, completed from reference TRBV29-1 and TRBJ1-2, reads SAVISQKPSRDICQRGTSLTIQCQVDSQVTMMFWYRQQPGQSLTLIATANQGSEATYESGFVIDKFPISRPNLTFSTLTVSNMSPEDSSIYLCSVSGGDYGYTFGSGTRLTVV.

The rearrangement uses TRBV5-6 and TRBJ1-3; possible D gene TRBD1, 5 bases. Trimming shortened V by 7 bases and J by 2 bases, and 16 bases separated the two germline ends. This CDR3 has 15 residues. The V gene's germline CDR1 is SGHDT and CDR2 YYEEEE. CDR3 protein: CASGSPTAAGNTIYF. The DNA for the CDR3 is TGTGCCAGCGGTTCTCCGACAGCGGCTGGAAACACCATATATTTT.

The chain employs TRBV14 and TRBJ1-1; D gene uncertain. Germline V gene sequence: CDR1 SGHDN, CDR2 FVKESK. The V end was cut by 2 bases, the J end by 1 base, with 5 bases between. The CDR3 loop spans 13 amino acids. The CDR3 region has the DNA TGTGCCAGCAGCCAACAGTGGAACACTGAAGCTTTCTTT. Translation gives CASSQQWNTEAFF.

This clone was counted between two and nine times. This sequence joins TRBV2 and TRBJ1-2, with 7 bases fitting TRBD1. V was clipped by 6 bases and J by 3 bases; unmatched bases: 4. This CDR3 contains 13 residues. Per the germline V gene, CDR1 is SNHLY and CDR2 is FYNNEI. As DNA, the CDR3 is TGTGCCAGCAGCTCCCAGGGGGACTATGGCTACACCTTC. Encoded protein: CASSSQGDYGYTF.

V is TRBV4-2 and J is TRBJ2-7; D is uncertain. The CDR3 is 19 residues long. The V gene's germline CDR1 is LGHNA and CDR2 YNFKEQ. Trimming left V 0 bases short and J 0 bases short, with 21 bases between. CDR3 sequence (DNA): TGTGCCAGCAGCCAAGAACGTGTCCCAACCGGTCCAGGCTCCTACGAGCAGTACTTC. Protein: CASSQERVPTGPGSYEQYF.

The gene calls are TRBV7-2 and TRBJ1-2; D not resolved. CDR1 is SGHTA and CDR2 is FQGNSA in the germline V gene. The V gene lost 5 bases and the J gene lost 4 bases, with 14 bases spanning the gap. The CDR3 is 14 amino acids. In DNA, the CDR3 is TGTGCCAGCAGCCAAGGAACGGACGGCTATGGCTACACCTTC. This gives the protein CASSQGTDGYGYTF.

The chain couples TRBV5-8 to TRBJ2-1; 7 bases are shared with TRBD2. After removal of 0 bases from V and 8 bases from J, the junction contained 11 bases not matched to a gene. This CDR3 is 16 amino acids long. CDR1 and CDR2 from the germline V gene are SGHTS and YDEGEE. The CDR3 DNA follows: TGTGCCAGCAGCTTGGGTTCGGGGGGATGGTTGGATGAGCAGTTCTTC. Its translation is CASSLGSGGWLDEQFF.

This chain uses TRBV21-1 with TRBJ1-5. TRBV21-1 is given as a pseudogene. CDR3 length equals 22 residues. The CDR3 region has the DNA TGTGCCAGCAGCAAAGAATGGGTTCGGGGAGAGAAAATACCGGGCTTCAATCAGCCCCAGCATTTT. Its translation: CASSKEWVRGEKIPGFNQPQHF.

The rearrangement links TRBV6-1 to TRBJ1-5; 8 nucleotides match TRBD1. CDR3 length: 15 residues. The germline V gene has CDR1 MNHNS and CDR2 SASEGT. V lost 6 bases and J lost 7; bases outside the gene matches: 11. This CDR3 is CASREDRVNTQPQHF. The CDR3 DNA sequence: TGTGCCAGCAGGGAGGACAGGGTCAACACCCAGCCCCAGCATTTT.

The V call is TRBV5-1, the J call TRBJ2-1; tentatively, D is TRBD2 (6 bases). V dropped 0 bases and J dropped 5 bases, with 15 bases sitting between them. This CDR3 spans 16 amino acids. CDR1 is SGHRS and CDR2 is YFSETQ in the germline V gene. The CDR3 bases are TGCGCCAGCAGCTTGGGGGCTGGAGGGCCGCACAATGAGCAGTTCTTC. It encodes CASSLGAGGPHNEQFF.

V is TRBV11-3 and J is TRBJ2-1; possibly TRBD2 for D (5 bases). Per germline, CDR1 SGHNT and CDR2 YENEEA. The CDR3 spans 14 residues. V dropped 5 bases and J dropped 9 bases, with 17 bases sitting between them. The CDR3 nucleotides read TGTGCCAGCAGCCCACCGGTAAACCGGGGTGAGCAGTTCTTC. This gives the protein CASSPPVNRGEQFF.

V and J are TRBV19 and TRBJ2-5, with TRBD2 identical over 10 bases. CDR1 and CDR2 from the germline V gene are LNHDA and SQIVND (reference sequence). V lost 0 bases to trimming and J lost 6 bases; unmatched junction nucleotides: 10. The CDR3 has 17 residues. This chain's CDR3 is CASSIDLPSGRSQTQYF. The CDR3 nucleotides are TGTGCCAGTAGTATAGATCTGCCTAGCGGGAGAAGTCAGACCCAGTACTTC.